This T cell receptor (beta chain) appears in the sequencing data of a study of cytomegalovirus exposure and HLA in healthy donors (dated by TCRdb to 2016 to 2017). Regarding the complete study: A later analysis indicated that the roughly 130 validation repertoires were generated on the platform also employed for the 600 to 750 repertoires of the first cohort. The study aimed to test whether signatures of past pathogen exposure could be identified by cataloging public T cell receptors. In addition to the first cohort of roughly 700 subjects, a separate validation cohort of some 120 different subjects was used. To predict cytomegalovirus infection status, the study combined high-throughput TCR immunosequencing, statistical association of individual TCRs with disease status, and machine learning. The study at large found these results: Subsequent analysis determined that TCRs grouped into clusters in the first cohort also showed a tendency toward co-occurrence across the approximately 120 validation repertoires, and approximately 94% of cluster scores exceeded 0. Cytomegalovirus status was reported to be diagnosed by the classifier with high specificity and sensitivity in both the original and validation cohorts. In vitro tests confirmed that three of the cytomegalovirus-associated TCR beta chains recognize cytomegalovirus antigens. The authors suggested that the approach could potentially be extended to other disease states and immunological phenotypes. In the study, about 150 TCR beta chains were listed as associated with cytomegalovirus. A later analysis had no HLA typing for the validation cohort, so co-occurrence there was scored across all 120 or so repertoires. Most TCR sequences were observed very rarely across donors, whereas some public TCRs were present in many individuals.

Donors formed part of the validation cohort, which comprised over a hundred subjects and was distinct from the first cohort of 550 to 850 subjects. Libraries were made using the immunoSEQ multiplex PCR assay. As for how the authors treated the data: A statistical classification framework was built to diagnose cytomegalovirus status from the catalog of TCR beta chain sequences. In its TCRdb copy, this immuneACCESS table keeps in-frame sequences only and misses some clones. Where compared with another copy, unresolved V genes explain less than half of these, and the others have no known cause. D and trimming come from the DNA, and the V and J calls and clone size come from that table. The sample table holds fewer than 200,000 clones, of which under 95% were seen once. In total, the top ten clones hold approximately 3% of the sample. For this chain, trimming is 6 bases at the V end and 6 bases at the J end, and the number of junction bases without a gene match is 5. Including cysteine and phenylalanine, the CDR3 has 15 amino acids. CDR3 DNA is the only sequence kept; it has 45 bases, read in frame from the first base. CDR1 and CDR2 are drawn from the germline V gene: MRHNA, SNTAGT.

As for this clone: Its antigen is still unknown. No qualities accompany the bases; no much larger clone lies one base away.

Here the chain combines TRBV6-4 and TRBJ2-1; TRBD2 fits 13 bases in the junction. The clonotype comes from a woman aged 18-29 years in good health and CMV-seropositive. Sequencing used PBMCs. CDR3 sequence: CASRGTSGIFNEQFF. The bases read TGTGCCAGCAGGGGGACTAGCGGGATTTTCAATGAGCAGTTCTTC.